One sample yielded the 28 T cell receptor beta chains listed below, sequenced in a study of identical twins. Each CDR3 protein gets one entry after TCRdb re-called the 5' RACE reads with MiXCR. Here the sample spans 200,000 to 250,000 distinct CDR3 sequences, 7% being singletons. The same sample was also studied in work on yellow fever vaccine responses in identical twins.

Sequenced input: memory (CD45RO+) T cells sorted from blood. The receptors come from a young woman in good health.

The chain carries TRBV3-1 and TRBJ2-2, with 10 bases that match TRBD2. The CDR3 loop spans 16 amino acids. J gave up 4 bases and V 3 bases, and 5 bases lay outside the gene matches. Germline V gene sequence: CDR1 LGHDT, CDR2 YNNKEL (reference sequence). CDR3 region: CASSHQLAGATGELFF. In nucleotides, the CDR3 is TGTGCCAGCAGCCACCAGCTAGCGGGAGCCACCGGGGAGCTGTTTTTT. The entire variable domain, with the rest obtained from reference TRBV3-1 and TRBJ2-2, is as follows: DTAVSQTPKYLVTQMGNDKSIKCEQNLGHDTMYWYKQDSKKFLKIMFSYNNKELIINETVPNRFSPKSPDKAHLNLHINSLELGDSAVYFCASSHQLAGATGELFFGEGSRLTVL.

This clonotype showed up just a few times. The chain joins TRBV27 to TRBJ2-7; no reliable D call. CDR3 length equals 13 residues. V was clipped by 2 bases and J by 3 bases, with 8 bases between them. CDR1 is MNHEY and CDR2 is SMNVEV in the germline V gene (reference sequence). CDR3 coding DNA: TGTGCCAGCAGTTTACAACAAGGCTACGAGCAGTACGTC. It is translated as CASSLQQGYEQYV.

This clonotype was observed at least ten times. The chain combines TRBV11-2 with TRBJ2-1; 7 nucleotides align to TRBD2. The CDR3 spans 12 residues. Trimming removed 8 bases from V and 8 bases from J; junction bases left unmatched: 6. Per germline, CDR1 SGHAT and CDR2 FQNNGV. The CDR3 sequence is CASGGSGDEQFF. The CDR3 DNA sequence: TGTGCCAGCGGCGGGAGTGGCGATGAGCAGTTCTTC.

This clonotype was counted a few times. The J gene is TRBJ2-3, the V gene TRBV5-1; D not certain. V dropped 0 bases and J dropped 6 bases, with 11 bases sitting between them. The CDR3 is made up of 14 amino acids. Germline assignment: CDR1 SGHRS and CDR2 YFSETQ. The CDR3 protein is CASSLARTEDTQYF. The CDR3 DNA reads TGCGCCAGCAGCTTGGCGAGGACGGAGGATACGCAGTATTTT.

This clonotype has only a few counts. The rearrangement uses TRBV9 and TRBJ1-2; no reliable D call. Trimming shortened V by 4 bases and J by 9 bases, and 10 bases separated the two germline ends. This CDR3 region has 11 residues. Germline V gene sequence: CDR1 SGDLS, CDR2 YYNGEE. The CDR3 here is CASSIPGSYTF. The DNA for the CDR3 is TGTGCCAGCAGCATACCCGGGAGCTACACCTTC.

This clonotype was counted many times. This chain connects TRBV29-1 to TRBJ1-6; TRBD1 is a possible D gene (5 bases). V lost 5 bases and J lost 1, with 6 bases in between. Germline values: CDR1 SQVTM, CDR2 ANQGSEA. This CDR3 is 13 amino acids long. The CDR3 protein is CSVQGSYNSPLHF. The CDR3 coding sequence is TGCAGCGTTCAGGGTTCCTATAATTCACCCCTCCACTTT.

This clonotype appeared many times. This chain connects TRBV10-1 to TRBJ2-1; 7 nucleotides match TRBD2. In germline, CDR1 is WNHNN, CDR2 SYGVQD (reference sequence). Trimming cost V 2 bases and J 0 bases; bases outside gene matches: 4. The CDR3 consists of 16 residues. The CDR3 DNA is TGCGCCAGCAGTGAGGGGAGGGACTTCTCCTACAATGAGCAGTTCTTC. Its protein product is CASSEGRDFSYNEQFF.

The table lists this clonotype with many counts. The genes are TRBV10-2 and TRBJ2-2; D might be TRBD1 (6 bases). CDR3 length: 15 amino acids. The V end lost 6 bases, the J end lost 0 bases, and 11 bases lay between the germline ends. CDR1 and CDR2 from the germline V gene are WSHSY and SAAADI. The CDR3 loop is CASSTGTPNTGELFF. The DNA for the CDR3 is TGCGCCAGCAGCACCGGGACACCGAACACCGGGGAGCTGTTTTTT.

This clonotype was counted ten times or more. V usage is TRBV7-3 and J usage is TRBJ1-4; D is uncertain. The germline V and J ends were trimmed by 1 base and 7 bases, with 16 bases remaining between them. In germline, CDR1 is SGHTA, CDR2 FQGTGA. This CDR3 contains 16 residues. CDR3 coding DNA: TGTGCCAGCAGCTTAAATTGTCTCACGGACCTTGAAAAACTGTTTTTT. It specifies CASSLNCLTDLEKLFF.

This chain joins TRBV29-1 and TRBJ2-7, with D maybe TRBD1 (5 bases). The CDR3 has 13 residues. Germline CDR1 reads SQVTM; CDR2 reads ANQGSEA. V was trimmed by 0 bases and J by 5 bases, leaving 11 bases between them. The CDR3 nucleotides are TGCAGCGTTGAAGATCCCGGCAGGGACGAGCAGTACTTC. As protein: CSVEDPGRDEQYF.

At least ten counts were recorded for this clonotype. V gene TRBV7-2 combines with J gene TRBJ1-6; no clear D gene. The ends were cut back, 5 bases at V and 6 bases at J, with 14 bases in the middle. The CDR3 is made up of 15 amino acids. Germline CDR1 and CDR2: SGHTA and FQGNSA. The CDR3 DNA sequence: TGTGCCAGCAGCCTCCGACGGGTCGCTAATTCACCCCTCCACTTT. Translation gives CASSLRRVANSPLHF.

This clonotype was seen more than once but under ten times. The chain employs TRBV5-8 and TRBJ2-3; D not certain. Trimming took off 5 bases at V and 7 bases at J, with 8 bases between the two ends. The CDR3 consists of 11 residues. Looked up from germline, CDR1 is SGHTS and CDR2 is YDEGEE. The DNA for the CDR3 is TGTGCCAGCAGTTGGAGAAATACGCAGTATTTT. Its translation is CASSWRNTQYF. The whole variable domain, filled in from reference TRBV5-8 and TRBJ2-3, reads EAGVTQSPTHLIKTRGQQATLRCSPISGHTSVYWYQQALGLGLQFLLWYDEGEERNRGNFPPRFSGRQFPNYSSELNVNALELEDSALYLCASSWRNTQYFGPGTRLTVL.

This clonotype was seen at least ten times. The chain is built from TRBV7-6 and TRBJ2-2, with TRBD2 identical over 7 bases. There are 15 residues in the CDR3. Per germline, CDR1 SGHVS and CDR2 FNYEAQ. Germline trimming cut 5 bases from V and 2 bases from J; bases unmatched to any gene: 5. The CDR3 coding sequence is TGTGCCAGCAGCCCTCCGGGACTAAACACCGGGGAGCTGTTTTTT. It is translated as CASSPPGLNTGELFF.

In this sample, this clonotype turned up a few times. The rearrangement links TRBV11-2 to TRBJ2-3; TRBD2 is a possible D gene (5 bases). This CDR3 has 14 residues. Germline V lookup: CDR1 SGHAT, CDR2 FQNNGV. Here the CDR3 reads CATRALGYTDTQYF. CDR3 in DNA: TGTGCAACCCGGGCACTAGGATACACAGATACGCAGTATTTT.

The chain uses TRBV2 and TRBJ2-5; a weak D match, TRBD2 (7 bases). V was trimmed by 4 bases and J by 2 bases, leaving 17 bases between them. CDR3 size: 16 residues. CDR1 is SNHLY, CDR2 FYNNEI, per germline. The CDR3 coding sequence is TGTGCCAGCAGTGTGGGGGGGCCGGGCGGTCAAGAGACCCAGTACTTC. Amino acid sequence: CASSVGGPGGQETQYF.

The gene calls are TRBV20-1 and TRBJ2-3; D perhaps matches TRBD2 (5 bases). Germline-derived CDR1 and CDR2 are DFQATT and SNEGSKA (reference sequence). Trimming removed 3 bases from V and 4 bases from J, with 8 bases in between. The CDR3 sequence is 12 residues long. The CDR3: CSARSGSDTQYF. In DNA, the CDR3 is TGCAGTGCTAGGTCGGGGTCAGATACGCAGTATTTT.

This clonotype was found many times. The genes are TRBV7-9 and TRBJ1-2; 10 bases match TRBD1. The CDR3 extends over 15 amino acids. Germline CDR1 reads SEHNR; CDR2 reads FQNEAQ (reference sequence). V lost 4 bases and J lost 5; bases outside the gene matches: 7. The CDR3 loop is CASSSLDRGLYGYTF. The CDR3 region has the DNA TGTGCCAGCAGCTCGCTGGACAGGGGGTTATATGGCTACACCTTC.

The chain recombines TRBV20-1 with TRBJ2-1, with 10 positions matching TRBD2. J gave up 2 bases and V 0 bases, and 16 bases lay outside the gene matches. This CDR3 has 20 amino acids. The germline gives CDR1 DFQATT, CDR2 SNEGSKA (reference sequence). The CDR3 sequence is CSARDIRTSGPGGPYNEQFF. The CDR3 coding sequence is TGCAGTGCTAGAGATATCAGGACTAGCGGCCCCGGAGGGCCCTACAATGAGCAGTTCTTC.

This clonotype was detected many times. The CDR3 loop reads CASIRQGATEAFF. Here the CDR3 DNA reads TGTGCCAGCATCCGACAGGGGGCTACTGAAGCTTTCTTT. V usage is TRBV28 and J usage is TRBJ1-1; 10 nucleotides agree with TRBD1. Germline V gives CDR1 MDHEN, CDR2 SYDVKM. Unmatched junction bases numbered 4, after V lost 7 bases and J lost 5 bases. CDR3 length equals 13 residues.

The CDR3: CASSLAAQQGTDTQYF. The CDR3 nucleotides are TGTGCCAGCAGCTTAGCGGCCCAGCAAGGTACAGATACGCAGTATTTT. This chain connects TRBV7-6 to TRBJ2-3; D call uncertain. V lost 0 bases, J lost 3 bases, and 13 bases lay in between. Germline assignment: CDR1 SGHVS and CDR2 FNYEAQ. This CDR3 comprises 16 residues.

V is TRBV20-1 and J is TRBJ1-5, with no clear D. The CDR3 runs 14 residues. V dropped 5 bases and J dropped 0 bases, with 11 bases sitting between them. Per the germline V gene, CDR1 is DFQATT and CDR2 is SNEGSKA (reference sequence). Here the CDR3 reads CSAPPPDSNQPQHF. In DNA, the CDR3 is TGCAGTGCTCCCCCACCAGATAGCAATCAGCCCCAGCATTTT.

There are a few counts of this clonotype. The V call is TRBV11-1, the J call TRBJ2-1; 11 nucleotides agree with TRBD2. This CDR3 contains 18 residues. The trim removed 4 bases at V and 5 bases at J, leaving 13 bases unmatched. CDR1 is SGHAT, CDR2 FQDESV, per germline (reference sequence). The CDR3 reads CASSYSGRAQVLHNEQFF. CDR3 sequence (DNA): TGTGCCAGCAGCTATAGCGGGAGGGCCCAAGTCTTGCACAATGAGCAGTTCTTC.

This clonotype was seen repeatedly, ten times or more. This chain links TRBV12-3 or TRBV12-4 with TRBJ2-5, with D maybe TRBD1 (6 bases). Deletions cut 2 bases from V and 1 base from J, with 8 bases between. The CDR3 runs to 14 residues. The CDR3 nucleotides read TGTGCCAGCAGTTTAACAGGGCCCCAAGAGACCCAGTACTTC. Its protein is CASSLTGPQETQYF.

This clonotype was picked up a small number of times. The gene calls are TRBV20-1 and TRBJ2-7; the D gene is possibly TRBD2 (5 bases). Trimming took 7 bases from V and 5 from J, leaving 9 bases between them. The CDR3 runs to 10 residues. Germline V gives CDR1 DFQATT, CDR2 SNEGSKA (reference sequence). The CDR3 region has the DNA TGCAGTGTAAGGGAGAACGAGCAGTACGTC. Translation gives CSVRENEQYV.

The J gene is TRBJ1-2, the V gene TRBV5-6; D not certain. The CDR3 runs to 12 residues. V lost 4 bases, J lost 7 bases, and 11 bases lay in between. CDR1 and CDR2 from the germline V gene are SGHDT and YYEEEE. The CDR3 bases are TGTGCCAGCAGCAATGGCCCTAGTGGCTACACCTTC. This codes for CASSNGPSGYTF.

This clonotype was counted a few times. The chain couples TRBV28 to TRBJ2-3; 7 nucleotides match TRBD1. The CDR3 consists of 14 residues. Germline V gene sequence: CDR1 MDHEN, CDR2 SYDVKM. Losses at the gene ends were 6 bases for V and 2 bases for J; bases not matched to a gene: 5. This chain's CDR3 is CASRGQKSTDTQYF. The CDR3 bases are TGTGCCAGCAGGGGACAGAAATCCACAGATACGCAGTATTTT.

This clonotype turned up a few times. This sequence joins TRBV7-9 and TRBJ1-2, with TRBD1 identical over 8 bases. Germline CDR1 SEHNR, CDR2 FQNEAQ (reference sequence). There are 14 residues in the CDR3. The V segment lost 7 bases and the J segment 4 bases; nucleotides outside the gene matches: 8. CDR3 residues: CASTKTGGGYGYTF. CDR3 DNA: TGTGCCAGCACCAAAACAGGGGGTGGCTATGGCTACACCTTC.

This clonotype was recorded a few times. This chain joins TRBV27 and TRBJ1-4; D may be TRBD1 (6 bases). The CDR3 contains 15 residues. Trimming removed 0 bases at V and 6 bases at J, with 11 bases between. The germline gives CDR1 MNHEY, CDR2 SMNVEV (reference sequence). The CDR3 coding sequence is TGTGCCAGCAGTTTATCGGGACATTCATATGAAAAACTGTTTTTT. Its protein is CASSLSGHSYEKLFF.